These 22 T cell receptor beta chains came from one sample sequenced in a study of response to subunit inactivated influenza vaccine. TCRdb analysed the RT-PCR reads with MiXCR anew, one entry per CDR3 protein. This table holds about 240,000 distinct CDR3 sequences, 9% to 15% found once. The sequences come from non-naive T cells sorted from PBMCs, collected 14 to 15 days before vaccination. These receptors all stem from a man over 45 who received an inactivated influenza vaccine.

V usage is TRBV5-6 and J usage is TRBJ2-7; D is possibly TRBD1 (5 bases). The V end lost 2 bases, the J end lost 3 bases, and 6 bases lay between the germline ends. Per germline, CDR1 SGHDT and CDR2 YYEEEE. CDR3 size: 12 residues. The CDR3 sequence: CASSFRVYEQYF. CDR3 bases: TGTGCCAGCAGCTTCAGGGTCTACGAGCAGTACTTC.

In its sample, this clonotype was seen many times. The V call is TRBV7-6, the J call TRBJ1-1, with no clear D. The CDR3 loop spans 13 amino acids. Germline loops: CDR1 SGHVS, CDR2 FNYEAQ. Trimming stripped 5 bases from V and 0 bases from J, with 7 bases between. Here the CDR3 DNA reads TGTGCCAGCAGCCTTACACTGAACACTGAAGCTTTCTTT. This gives the protein CASSLTLNTEAFF.

This clonotype was detected many times. The chain uses TRBV6-1 and TRBJ1-4; 10 nucleotides agree with TRBD1. Germline-derived CDR1 and CDR2 are MNHNS and SASEGT. The CDR3 consists of 14 residues. V lost 5 bases, J lost 6 bases, and 3 bases stayed unmatched. DNA of the CDR3: TGTGCCAGCAGTCGGGACAGGGGTGATGAAAAACTGTTTTTT. Translation: CASSRDRGDEKLFF.

V usage is TRBV19 and J usage is TRBJ2-1; D gene ambiguous. Trimming cost V 5 bases and J 1 base, with 15 bases left between them. CDR3 length equals 16 residues. The germline CDR1 and CDR2 sequences are LNHDA and SQIVND (reference sequence). CDR3 sequence reads: CASSSQRLASYNEQFF. CDR3 nucleotides: TGTGCCAGTAGTTCTCAGAGACTCGCATCCTACAATGAGCAGTTCTTC.

This clonotype was observed a few times. The chain employs TRBV12-3 or TRBV12-4 and TRBJ2-4; D is ambiguous. V was clipped by 6 bases and J by 8 bases, with 14 bases between them. This CDR3 is 13 amino acids long. The CDR3, as DNA: TGTGCCAGCAGCCCCGGACGGGCGGACATTCAGTACTTC. Its protein product is CASSPGRADIQYF.

A few counts support this clonotype. CDR3: CASSFSGGGEQYF. The CDR3 DNA reads TGTGCCAGCAGCTTCTCCGGGGGGGGCGAGCAGTACTTC. V gene TRBV7-8 combines with J gene TRBJ2-7; 8 bases line up with TRBD2. The CDR3 is 13 residues long. Germline V gives CDR1 SGHVS, CDR2 FQNEAQ. V shed 3 bases and J 6 bases; nucleotides not matched to a gene: 4. The full variable domain, rest sourced from reference TRBV7-8 and TRBJ2-7, is GAGVSQSPRYKVAKRGQDVALRCDPISGHVSLFWYQQALGQGPEFLTYFQNEAQLDKSGLPSDRFFAERPEGSVSTLKIQRTQQEDSAVYLCASSFSGGGEQYFGPGTRLTVT.

The chain links TRBV20-1 to TRBJ2-3, with 7 bases lining up with TRBD2. The V and J ends lost 6 bases and 0 bases, in that order; junction bases with no gene match: 12. This CDR3 has 16 amino acids. CDR1 is DFQATT, CDR2 SNEGSKA, per germline (reference sequence). The CDR3 protein is CSAPRGPSGSTDTQYF. Written as DNA, the CDR3 is TGCAGTGCCCCGAGGGGTCCTAGCGGCAGCACAGATACGCAGTATTTT.

This clonotype was counted a few times. This chain uses TRBV30 with TRBJ2-7, with 7 bases identical to TRBD1. The CDR3 contains 15 residues. Germline values: CDR1 GTSNPN, CDR2 SVGIG (reference sequence). V shed 0 bases and J 2 bases; nucleotides not matched to a gene: 7. CDR3 sequence reads: CAWSVSWDRAYEQYF. DNA for the CDR3: TGTGCCTGGAGTGTCTCTTGGGACAGAGCCTACGAGCAGTACTTC. Together with reference TRBV30 and TRBJ2-7, the CDR3 gives the full variable domain: SQTIHQWPATLVQPVGSPLSLECTVEGTSNPNLYWYRQAAGRGLQLLFYSVGIGQISSEVPQNLSASRPQDRQFILSSKKLLLSDSGFYLCAWSVSWDRAYEQYFGPGTRLTVT.

The J gene is TRBJ2-3, the V gene TRBV2; 14 bases match TRBD2. The CDR3 has 16 residues. The trim removed 4 bases at V and 6 bases at J, leaving 6 bases unmatched. CDR1 SNHLY and CDR2 FYNNEI come from the germline V gene. For the CDR3, the DNA is TGTGCCAGCAGTGGAGAGACTAGCGGGGGGGCGGATACGCAGTATTTT. Translation: CASSGETSGGADTQYF.

This clonotype has ten or more counts. The V call is TRBV12-3 or TRBV12-4, the J call TRBJ1-2, with 8 nucleotides matching TRBD1. Trimming at V came to 6 bases and at J to 4 bases, leaving 10 bases not matched to a gene. The CDR3 extends over 15 amino acids. The DNA of the CDR3 is TGTGCCAGCAGCTTCGGGGCAGGGGGCGTCTATGGCTACACCTTC. Amino acids: CASSFGAGGVYGYTF.

This clonotype was recorded many times. The rearrangement links TRBV19 to TRBJ1-5; TRBD1 is a possible D gene (5 bases). Germline CDR1 LNHDA, CDR2 SQIVND (reference sequence). The ends were cut back, 1 base at V and 0 bases at J, with 7 bases in the middle. The CDR3 is 15 residues long. The CDR3 DNA is TGTGCCAGTAGTATAGCTGGGGGTAGCAATCAGCCCCAGCATTTT. This gives the protein CASSIAGGSNQPQHF.

The chain links TRBV6-2 or TRBV6-3 to TRBJ2-2; 7 bases align to TRBD2. The CDR3 covers 15 residues. The V gene end was trimmed by 7 bases and the J gene end by 1 base; junction bases not matched to a gene: 6. Germline CDR1 and CDR2: MNHEY and SVGEGT. The CDR3 bases are TGTGCCAGCATGTCCCTAGCGGAGAACACCGGGGAGCTGTTTTTT. Its protein is CASMSLAENTGELFF.

This clonotype was seen ten or more times. This rearrangement joins TRBV20-1 to TRBJ2-1; possibly TRBD1 for D (6 bases). The CDR3 has 16 amino acids. V was shortened by 3 bases and J by 0 bases, with 15 bases between the two germline ends. The germline V gene encodes CDR1 DFQATT and CDR2 SNEGSKA (reference sequence). The CDR3 DNA is TGCAGTGCTAGGATGGTAGGGGGAGACTCCTACAATGAGCAGTTCTTC. It codes for CSARMVGGDSYNEQFF.

This clonotype was observed at least ten times. The gene calls are TRBV7-9 and TRBJ2-3; 8 positions match TRBD1. Per the germline V gene, CDR1 is SEHNR and CDR2 is FQNEAQ (reference sequence). V gave up 5 bases and J gave up 11 bases; unmatched junction bases: 9. The CDR3 contains 13 residues. CDR3 residues: CASSASETGVQYF. CDR3 coding DNA: TGTGCCAGCAGCGCCTCGGAGACAGGGGTGCAGTATTTT.

The chain links TRBV7-9 to TRBJ1-2; 9 positions agree with TRBD1. CDR1 is SEHNR and CDR2 is FQNEAQ in the germline V gene (reference sequence). With 4 bases clipped from V and 1 base from J, the junction kept 4 bases outside the gene matches. The CDR3 has 15 residues. In DNA, the CDR3 is TGTGCCAGCAGCTGGACAGGGGACCTTAACTATGGCTACACCTTC. Its protein product is CASSWTGDLNYGYTF.

This clonotype was counted ten times or more. The rearrangement uses TRBV7-6 and TRBJ2-3, with 7 nucleotides matching TRBD2. This CDR3 is 17 amino acids long. The J segment lost 3 bases and the V segment lost 1 base, leaving 10 bases of the junction unmatched. Germline V gives CDR1 SGHVS, CDR2 FNYEAQ. The chain's CDR3 is CASSLVSAGPKTDTQYF. The DNA of the CDR3 is TGTGCCAGCAGCTTAGTATCAGCGGGGCCTAAAACAGATACGCAGTATTTT.

This chain uses TRBV7-2 with TRBJ2-4; no reliable D call. Germline CDR1 is SGHTA and CDR2 is FQGNSA. With 2 bases removed from V and 4 bases from J, the gap between germline ends came to 9 bases. The CDR3 spans 14 residues. The CDR3 region has the DNA TGTGCCAGCAGCTTATTTTCCAGTAAAAACATTCAGTACTTC. Amino acids: CASSLFSSKNIQYF.

V gene TRBV10-3 combines with J gene TRBJ2-7; TRBD1 matches 7 bases. CDR1 is ENHRY and CDR2 is SYGVKD in the germline V gene. This CDR3 has 14 amino acids. Germline trimming cut 7 bases from V and 2 bases from J; bases unmatched to any gene: 8. As DNA, the CDR3 is TGTGCCATCACCCCTAGGGACAGCACCTACGAGCAGTACTTC. As protein: CAITPRDSTYEQYF.

The table lists this clonotype with a few counts. The chain recombines TRBV10-3 with TRBJ2-5; possibly TRBD1 for D (6 bases). The germline V gene encodes CDR1 ENHRY and CDR2 SYGVKD. This CDR3 spans 13 amino acids. V was pared by 6 bases and J by 2 bases, with 10 bases between. The DNA for the CDR3 is TGTGCCATCAGCTGGACAGTTCAAGAGACCCAGTACTTC. Translation gives CAISWTVQETQYF.

This clonotype showed up just a few times. This chain uses TRBV27 with TRBJ2-1; 9 nucleotides agree with TRBD1. Germline loops: CDR1 MNHEY, CDR2 SMNVEV (reference sequence). V dropped 9 bases and J dropped 7; count of bases not matched to a gene: 10. The CDR3 has 14 residues. The CDR3 DNA sequence: TGTGCCAGTCGCGTCGGGACAGGGTGGAATGAGCAGTTCTTC. Its protein is CASRVGTGWNEQFF.

This clonotype was recorded at least ten times. The junction departs from the called germline gene at one end, perhaps through a read error. This chain connects TRBV7-8 to TRBJ2-5; TRBD1 aligns across 7 bases. Germline CDR1 and CDR2: SGHVS and FQNEAQ. The CDR3 runs 13 residues. The CDR3 loop is CASSTGDQETQYF. The DNA for the CDR3 is TGTGCCAGCTCAACAGGGGACCAAGAGACACAGTACTTC.

The chain carries TRBV27 and TRBJ2-7; D gene ambiguous. Trimming removed 1 base from V and 1 base from J, with 11 bases in between. Germline CDR1 and CDR2: MNHEY and SMNVEV (reference sequence). CDR3 length: 15 residues. CDR3 loop: CASSLFPGSSYEQYF. The CDR3 bases are TGTGCCAGCAGTTTATTCCCAGGCAGTTCCTACGAGCAGTACTTC.